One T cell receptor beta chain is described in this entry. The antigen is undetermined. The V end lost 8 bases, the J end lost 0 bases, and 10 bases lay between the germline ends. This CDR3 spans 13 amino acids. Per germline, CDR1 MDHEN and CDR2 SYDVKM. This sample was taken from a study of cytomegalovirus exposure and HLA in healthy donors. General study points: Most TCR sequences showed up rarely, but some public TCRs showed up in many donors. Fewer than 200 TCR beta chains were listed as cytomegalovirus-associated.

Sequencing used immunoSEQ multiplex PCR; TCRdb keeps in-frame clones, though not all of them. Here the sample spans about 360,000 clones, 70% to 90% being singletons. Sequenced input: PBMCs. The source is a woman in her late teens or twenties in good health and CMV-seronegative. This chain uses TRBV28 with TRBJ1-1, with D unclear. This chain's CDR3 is CASGQVMNTEAFF. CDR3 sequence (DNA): TGTGCCAGCGGTCAGGTTATGAACACTGAAGCTTTCTTT.